The 32 T cell receptor beta chains below all came from one sample that was sequenced in a study of breast tumors, draining lymph nodes, adjacent tissues. One entry per CDR3 protein results from TCRdb running MiXCR on the multiplex PCR reads. The sample contains about 94,000 distinct CDR3 sequences, over 25% of which appear only once. Axillary draining lymph nodes of breast cancer patients supplied the node samples. The sequenced sample was axillary lymph node tissue. The receptor set was obtained from a female donor with breast cancer. Some clones in this sample may be carry-over from other donors' samples.

There are many counts of this clonotype. A much larger clone sits a single nucleotide away, making a read error possible. The chain links TRBV5-5 to TRBJ1-2; the D gene is possibly TRBD1 (6 bases). V gave up 7 bases and J gave up 1 base, with 17 bases separating them. CDR1 and CDR2 (germline): SGHKS, YYEKEE (reference sequence). The CDR3 length is 15 residues. The CDR3 is CASGEASGVNYGYTF. The CDR3 DNA is TGTGCCAGCGGCGAGGCTTCAGGGGTTAACTATGGCTACACCTTC.

Many counts were recorded for this clonotype. The rearrangement uses TRBV27 and TRBJ2-7, with TRBD1 matching over 9 bases. CDR1 is MNHEY and CDR2 is SMNVEV in the germline V gene (reference sequence). Trimming at V came to 0 bases and at J to 7 bases, leaving 10 bases not matched to a gene. The CDR3 is 16 residues long. For the CDR3, the DNA is TGTGCCAGCAGTTTATCGGGACAGGGACCCTCGGGGGAGCAGTACTTC. Amino acids: CASSLSGQGPSGEQYF.

Ten or more counts support this clonotype. This chain uses TRBV5-1 with TRBJ2-3, with 9 positions matching TRBD2. Germline V gives CDR1 SGHRS, CDR2 YFSETQ. Unmatched junction bases numbered 7, after V lost 5 bases and J lost 0 bases. The CDR3 covers 16 residues. CDR3 sequence reads: CASRLLAGSSTDTQYF. The CDR3 DNA reads TGCGCCAGCAGACTACTAGCGGGTTCTAGCACAGATACGCAGTATTTT.

This clonotype showed up many times. Relative to the germline gene, one junction end is altered; a read error may explain this. The rearrangement links TRBV6-5 to TRBJ2-7; 7 positions match TRBD1. Germline CDR1 is MNHEY and CDR2 is SVGAGI. The length of the CDR3 is 15 residues. The CDR3: CASSHSDRLAYEQYF. The CDR3 DNA sequence: TGTGCCAGCAGTCACTCGGACAGGCTGGCCTACGAGCAGTACTTC.

This chain connects TRBV7-9 to TRBJ2-3; D is possibly TRBD1 (5 bases). Gene TRBJ1-5 matches the end of the DNA better, so the J call may be wrong. The CDR3 extends over 15 amino acids. Germline V CDR1 and CDR2: SEHNR, FQNEAQ (reference sequence). Here the CDR3 reads CASSQEFKGPDTQHF. The CDR3 region has the DNA TGTGCCAGCAGCCAAGAGTTTAAGGGGCCAGATACGCAGCATTTT.

In this sample, this clonotype turned up many times. V is TRBV30 and J is TRBJ2-5; TRBD1 matches at 9 bases. The CDR3 totals 12 residues. Germline V gene sequence: CDR1 GTSNPN, CDR2 SVGIG (reference sequence). V trimming: 3 bases; J trimming: 6 bases; junction bases outside the gene matches: 2. DNA of the CDR3: TGTGCCTGGAGGGGGACAGGGAAGACCCAGTACTTC. Encoded protein: CAWRGTGKTQYF.

This clonotype was seen repeatedly, ten times or more. A read error may explain this, as a much larger clone is one base away. The chain combines TRBV7-9 with TRBJ1-2; TRBD1 agrees at 9 bases. Germline assignment: CDR1 SEHNR and CDR2 FQNEAQ (reference sequence). J lost 0 bases, V lost 4 bases, and 6 bases had no gene match. This CDR3 has 16 amino acids. The CDR3 loop reads CASSCAGQGSNYGYTF. The CDR3 DNA follows: TGTGCCAGCAGCTGTGCGGGACAGGGTTCTAACTATGGCTACACCTTC. Based on the CDR3 plus reference TRBV7-9 and TRBJ1-2, the full variable domain is DTGVSQNPRHKITKRGQNVTFRCDPISEHNRLYWYRQTLGQGPEFLTYFQNEAQLEKSRLLSDRFSAERPKGSFSTLEIQRTEQGDSAMYLCASSCAGQGSNYGYTFGSGTRLTVV.

This clonotype has at least ten counts. The rearrangement joins TRBV20-1 to TRBJ2-5; TRBD1 or TRBD2 may be the D gene (5 bases each). The germline CDR1 and CDR2 sequences are DFQATT and SNEGSKA (reference sequence). V lost 1 base and J lost 5, with 5 bases in between. The CDR3 is 11 amino acids. This chain's CDR3 is CSARGGETQYF. For the CDR3, the DNA is TGCAGTGCTAGAGGGGGGGAGACCCAGTACTTC.

This clonotype was seen at least ten times. The rearrangement links TRBV29-1 to TRBJ1-1, with D unclear. This CDR3 contains 11 residues. Looked up from germline, CDR1 is SQVTM and CDR2 is ANQGSEA. The ends were cut back, 4 bases at V and 2 bases at J, with 5 bases in the middle. CDR3 region: CSVGENTEAFF. The CDR3, as DNA: TGCAGCGTTGGGGAAAACACTGAAGCTTTCTTT.

This clonotype came up many times. V usage is TRBV5-1 and J usage is TRBJ1-1; D might be TRBD1 (5 bases). CDR1 and CDR2 (germline): SGHRS, YFSETQ. V was cut by 5 bases and J by 5 bases, with 13 bases left in between. The CDR3 runs 13 residues. In DNA, the CDR3 is TGCGCCAGCAGGAAGGGGAAGGGGACTGAAGCTTTCTTT. Translated: CASRKGKGTEAFF. The full variable domain, with the rest looked up from reference TRBV5-1 and TRBJ1-1, is KAGVTQTPRYLIKTRGQQVTLSCSPISGHRSVSWYQQTPGQGLQFLFEYFSETQRNKGNFPGRFSGRQFSNSRSEMNVSTLELGDSALYLCASRKGKGTEAFFGQGTRLTVV.

This clonotype was observed many times. The chain has TRBV10-3 and TRBJ2-1, with 13 bases fitting TRBD2. In germline, CDR1 is ENHRY, CDR2 SYGVKD. Trimming took 2 bases from V and 7 from J; bases not matched to a gene: 5. There are 16 residues in the CDR3. Here the CDR3 DNA reads TGTGCCATCAGTGAGCAACTAGCGGGAGGGGTTAATGAGCAGTTCTTC. It encodes CAISEQLAGGVNEQFF.

The chain uses TRBV6-6 and TRBJ2-7, with D perhaps TRBD2 (5 bases). The germline CDR1 and CDR2 sequences are MNHNY and SVGAGI (reference sequence). The CDR3 has 14 amino acids. This chain's CDR3 is CASGYEGAIYEQYV. The CDR3 DNA reads TGTGCCAGCGGTTACGAGGGCGCCATCTACGAGCAGTACGTC.

This clonotype was picked up a small number of times. With a much larger clone just one base away, this may be a read error. The chain has TRBV7-2 and TRBJ2-6; perhaps D is TRBD1 or TRBD2 (5 bases each). The CDR3 extends over 15 amino acids. Per the germline V gene, CDR1 is SGHTA and CDR2 is FQGNSA. In DNA form, the CDR3 reads TGTGCCAGCAGCTTAGAGGCTTACGGGGCCAACGTCCTGCCTTTC. It encodes CASSLEAYGANVLPF.

This clonotype was picked up a small number of times. V and J are TRBV12-3 or TRBV12-4 and TRBJ1-1; possible D gene TRBD1, 6 bases. This CDR3 region has 14 residues. Trimming shortened V by 3 bases and J by 5 bases, and 13 bases separated the two germline ends. The CDR3 DNA is TGTGCCAGCAGTTTTCAAGGGGGGGTGACTGAAGCTTTCTTT. Translating gives CASSFQGGVTEAFF.

This clonotype has at least ten counts. The chain uses TRBV29-1 and TRBJ2-7; TRBD1 is a possible D gene (6 bases). The CDR3 has 12 amino acids. Trimming shortened V by 8 bases and J by 3 bases, and 14 bases separated the two germline ends. The germline gives CDR1 SQVTM, CDR2 ANQGSEA. The CDR3 DNA reads TGCAGCATGATCACAGGGAGCTACGAGCAGTACTTC. Protein sequence: CSMITGSYEQYF.

The chain couples TRBV25-1 to TRBJ1-6; D might be TRBD1 (5 bases). CDR1 is MGHDK, CDR2 SYGVNS, per germline. The CDR3 totals 13 residues. The CDR3 DNA reads as TGTGCTAGAGACGCAGGGAAAGGGTCACCCCTCCACTTT. This codes for CARDAGKGSPLHF.

Ten or more counts support this clonotype. The chain couples TRBV20-1 to TRBJ2-2; 10 nucleotides match TRBD2. The germline CDR1 and CDR2 sequences are DFQATT and SNEGSKA (reference sequence). The V segment lost 5 bases and the J segment 1 base; nucleotides outside the gene matches: 4. The CDR3 has 15 residues. The CDR3 spells CSAGLAGGNTGELFF. The CDR3 region has the DNA TGCAGTGCTGGGTTAGCGGGAGGGAACACCGGGGAGCTGTTTTTT.

This clonotype was recorded at least ten times. The chain combines TRBV7-2 with TRBJ2-7; 10 positions agree with TRBD2. Per the germline V gene, CDR1 is SGHTA and CDR2 is FQGNSA. Trimming at V came to 5 bases and at J to 4 bases, leaving 11 bases not matched to a gene. The CDR3 is 16 residues long. The CDR3 region has the DNA TGTGCCAGCAGCCCAAGAAGCGGGAGGGCCTTGTACGAGCAGTACTTC. This sequence encodes CASSPRSGRALYEQYF.

In its sample, this clonotype was seen many times. The chain uses TRBV24-1 and TRBJ2-2; 9 bases match TRBD1. V lost 0 bases to trimming and J lost 3 bases; unmatched junction nucleotides: 4. Germline V gene sequence: CDR1 KGHDR, CDR2 SFDVKD. This CDR3 contains 17 residues. The CDR3 coding sequence is TGTGCCACCAGTGATTTGACAGGGGGCGCCTACACCGGGGAGCTGTTTTTT. Its translation is CATSDLTGGAYTGELFF.

This clonotype appeared many times. The rearrangement links TRBV19 to TRBJ1-5; D gene uncertain. Between the trimmed V and J ends, which lost 5 bases and 0 bases, there was a span of 8 bases. This CDR3 region has 14 residues. The V gene's germline CDR1 is LNHDA and CDR2 SQIVND (reference sequence). CDR3 coding DNA: TGTGCCAGTAGTGCCTTGGATAGCAATCAGCCCCAGCATTTT. Translating it yields CASSALDSNQPQHF.

This clonotype has ten or more counts. This chain uses TRBV2 with TRBJ2-1, with D uncertain. Trimming pared 0 bases from V and 5 bases from J, leaving 5 bases between. Looked up from germline, CDR1 is SNHLY and CDR2 is FYNNEI. CDR3 length equals 13 residues. The CDR3 region has the DNA TGTGCCAGCAGTGAAGCGCTCGACAATGAGCAGTTCTTC. Amino acid sequence: CASSEALDNEQFF.

This clonotype has ten or more counts. The chain links TRBV28 to TRBJ1-6, with unresolved D. The CDR3 sequence is 17 residues long. Trimming cost V 8 bases and J 1 base, with 18 bases left between them. Germline V CDR1 and CDR2: MDHEN, SYDVKM. CDR3 nucleotides: TGTGCCAGCCGTCAATCCGGTGCGAGGTCCTATAATTCACCCCTCCACTTT. It yields the protein CASRQSGARSYNSPLHF.

The table lists this clonotype with many counts. V and J are TRBV5-8 and TRBJ1-2; 7 nucleotides align to TRBD1. The CDR3 has 14 amino acids. The ends lost 5 bases at V and 2 bases at J; junction bases unmatched: 6. Germline V lookup: CDR1 SGHTS, CDR2 YDEGEE. The CDR3, as DNA: TGTGCCAGCAGTCGGGACAGCCTCAACTATGGCTACACCTTC. This codes for CASSRDSLNYGYTF.

The chain joins TRBV10-3 to TRBJ1-1; 8 nucleotides agree with TRBD1. Germline assignment: CDR1 ENHRY and CDR2 SYGVKD. The CDR3 covers 12 residues. Trimming removed 10 bases from V and 4 bases from J; junction bases left unmatched: 5. CDR3 coding DNA: TGTGCCACAGGGGGCGGGGGCACTGAAGCTTTCTTT. Translating it yields CATGGGGTEAFF.

This clonotype was counted many times. The chain uses TRBV12-3 or TRBV12-4 and TRBJ2-2; maybe TRBD2 (6 bases). The CDR3 extends over 14 amino acids. The V and J ends lost 5 bases and 5 bases respectively, with 12 bases between them. The CDR3 protein is CASSRETSTGELFF. CDR3 sequence (DNA): TGTGCCAGCAGTCGGGAGACTTCGACCGGGGAGCTGTTTTTT.

This clonotype was recorded at least ten times. The chain joins TRBV7-9 to TRBJ1-3, with unresolved D. Trimming cost V 5 bases and J 6 bases, with 17 bases left between them. CDR1 is SEHNR, CDR2 FQNEAQ, per germline (reference sequence). The CDR3 is made up of 15 amino acids. CDR3: CASSNFLPGANTIYF. CDR3 sequence (DNA): TGTGCCAGCAGCAACTTTTTACCCGGCGCAAACACCATATATTTT. Full variable domain (remainder filled in from reference TRBV7-9 and TRBJ1-3): DTGVSQNPRHKITKRGQNVTFRCDPISEHNRLYWYRQTLGQGPEFLTYFQNEAQLEKSRLLSDRFSAERPKGSFSTLEIQRTEQGDSAMYLCASSNFLPGANTIYFGEGSWLTVV.

At least ten counts were recorded for this clonotype. CDR3 coding DNA: TGTGCCAGCAGTTACCCCCCCCTAGCGGGAGAGTACAATGAGCAGTTCTTC. Protein product: CASSYPPLAGEYNEQFF. This chain uses TRBV6-6 with TRBJ2-1, with 10 bases fitting TRBD2. The germline CDR1 and CDR2 sequences are MNHNY and SVGAGI (reference sequence). CDR3 length: 17 amino acids. J lost 4 bases, V lost 2 bases, and 8 bases had no gene match.

This clonotype was seen many times. This rearrangement joins TRBV12-3 or TRBV12-4 to TRBJ2-1; D gene unclear. The V and J ends lost 6 bases and 4 bases respectively, with 10 bases between them. The CDR3 is made up of 13 amino acids. The CDR3 sequence: CASRASGYNEQFF. The CDR3, as DNA: TGTGCCAGCAGAGCCTCTGGGTACAATGAGCAGTTCTTC.

As for this clonotype: A read error may explain this, as a much larger clone is one base away. J is TRBJ1-1 and V is TRBV7-3, with D hard to call. V lost 3 bases to trimming and J lost 6 bases, with 17 bases between them. CDR3 size: 15 residues. Germline V lookup: CDR1 SGHTA, CDR2 FQGTGA. CDR3 bases: TGTGCCAGCAGCTTGGACGGCCGACCAGGCGCTGAAGCTTTCTTT. It translates to CASSLDGRPGAEAFF.

This clonotype was detected only a few times. The V and J genes are TRBV15 and TRBJ2-1, with 9 bases matching TRBD1. The CDR3 sequence is 17 residues long. The V gene end was trimmed by 5 bases and the J gene end by 8 bases; junction bases not matched to a gene: 16. Germline CDR1 is LNHNV and CDR2 is YYDKDF (reference sequence). Written as DNA, the CDR3 is TGTGCCACCAGCCTGGGGGTGGCGGGACAGGGTAGCGATGAGCAGTTCTTC. Protein product: CATSLGVAGQGSDEQFF.

This clonotype has at least ten counts. This chain connects TRBV3-1 to TRBJ2-3; the D gene is possibly TRBD2 (6 bases). This CDR3 is built from 15 residues. Trimming took off 4 bases at V and 1 base at J, with 12 bases between the two ends. Germline CDR1 is LGHDT and CDR2 is YNNKEL (reference sequence). The CDR3 DNA sequence: TGTGCCAGCAGCCTACTAGCATCTGGCACAGATACGCAGTATTTT. Its translation is CASSLLASGTDTQYF.

This clonotype was detected ten times or more. The CDR3 DNA sequence: TGTGCCAGCAGCTCACGTCGACTAGCGGGCTACAATGAGCAGTTCTTC. Protein: CASSSRRLAGYNEQFF. The J gene is TRBJ2-1, the V gene TRBV7-9, with TRBD2 matching 10 bases. After removal of 4 bases from V and 3 bases from J, the junction contained 6 bases not matched to a gene. Per germline, CDR1 SEHNR and CDR2 FQNEAQ (reference sequence). This CDR3 is built from 16 residues.